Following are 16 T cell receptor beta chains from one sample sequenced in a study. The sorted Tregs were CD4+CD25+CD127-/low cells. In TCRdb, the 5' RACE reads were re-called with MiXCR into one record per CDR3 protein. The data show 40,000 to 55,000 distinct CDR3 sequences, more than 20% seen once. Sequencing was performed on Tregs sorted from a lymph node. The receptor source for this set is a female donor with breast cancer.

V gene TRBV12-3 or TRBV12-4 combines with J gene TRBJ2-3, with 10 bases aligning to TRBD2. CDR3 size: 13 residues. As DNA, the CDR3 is TGTGTTAGCGGGAGGACTAGCACAGATACGCAGTATTTT. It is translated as CVSGRTSTDTQYF.

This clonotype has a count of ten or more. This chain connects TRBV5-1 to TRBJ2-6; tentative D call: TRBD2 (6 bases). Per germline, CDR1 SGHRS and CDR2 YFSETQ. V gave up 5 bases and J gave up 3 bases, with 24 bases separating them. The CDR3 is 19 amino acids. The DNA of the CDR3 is TGCGCCAGCAGGTCGGGGGAACCCACTTTTTGGCGTGGGGCCAACGTCCTGACTTTC. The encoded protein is CASRSGEPTFWRGANVLTF.

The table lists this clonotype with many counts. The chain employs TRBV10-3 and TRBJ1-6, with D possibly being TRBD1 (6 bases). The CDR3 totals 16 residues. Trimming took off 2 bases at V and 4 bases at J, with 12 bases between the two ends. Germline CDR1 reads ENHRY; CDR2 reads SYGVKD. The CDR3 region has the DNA TGTGCCATCAGTGAGCCGGACAGCGGGTATAATTCACCCCTCCACTTT. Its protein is CAISEPDSGYNSPLHF.

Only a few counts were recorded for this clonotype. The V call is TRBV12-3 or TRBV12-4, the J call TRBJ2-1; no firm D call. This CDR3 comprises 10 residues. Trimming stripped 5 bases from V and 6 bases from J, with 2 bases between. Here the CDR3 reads CASSINEQFF. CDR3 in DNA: TGTGCCAGCAGTATCAATGAGCAGTTCTTC.

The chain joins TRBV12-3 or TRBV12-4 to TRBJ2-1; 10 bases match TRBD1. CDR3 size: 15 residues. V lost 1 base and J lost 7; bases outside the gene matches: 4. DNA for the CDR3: TGTGCCAGCAGTTTAGTTGGGACAGGGGCAAATGAGCAGTTCTTC. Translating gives CASSLVGTGANEQFF.

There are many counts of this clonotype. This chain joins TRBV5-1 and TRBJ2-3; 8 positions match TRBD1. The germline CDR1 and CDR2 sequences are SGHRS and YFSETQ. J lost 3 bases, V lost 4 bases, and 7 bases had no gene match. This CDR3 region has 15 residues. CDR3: CASSQGTGGTDTQYF. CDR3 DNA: TGCGCCAGCAGCCAAGGGACAGGCGGGACAGATACGCAGTATTTT.

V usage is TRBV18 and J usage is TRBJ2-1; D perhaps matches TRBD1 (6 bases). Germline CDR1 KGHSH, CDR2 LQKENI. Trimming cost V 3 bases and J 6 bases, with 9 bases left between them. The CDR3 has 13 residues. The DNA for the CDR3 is TGTGCCAGCTCACCGGACAGAACCAATGAGCAGTTCTTC. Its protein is CASSPDRTNEQFF.

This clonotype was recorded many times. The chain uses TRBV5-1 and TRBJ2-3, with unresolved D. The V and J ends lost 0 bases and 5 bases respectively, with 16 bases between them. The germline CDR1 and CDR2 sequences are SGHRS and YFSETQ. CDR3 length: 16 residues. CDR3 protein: CASSLASTAGLDTQYF. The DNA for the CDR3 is TGCGCCAGCAGCTTGGCCTCGACGGCAGGCCTAGATACGCAGTATTTT.

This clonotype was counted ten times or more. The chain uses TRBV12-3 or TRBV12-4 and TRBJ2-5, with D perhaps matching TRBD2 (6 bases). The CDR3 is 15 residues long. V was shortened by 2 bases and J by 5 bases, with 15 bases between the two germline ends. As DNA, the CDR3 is TGTGCCAGCAGTTTACGGCGGGAAGGTGGGGAGACCCAGTACTTC. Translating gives CASSLRREGGETQYF.

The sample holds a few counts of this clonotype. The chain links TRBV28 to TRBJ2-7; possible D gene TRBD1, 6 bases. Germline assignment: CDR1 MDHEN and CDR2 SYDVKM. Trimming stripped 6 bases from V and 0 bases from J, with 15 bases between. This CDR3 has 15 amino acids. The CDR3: CASSNVQGFSYEQYF. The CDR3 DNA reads TGTGCCAGCAGCAACGTACAGGGCTTCTCCTACGAGCAGTACTTC.

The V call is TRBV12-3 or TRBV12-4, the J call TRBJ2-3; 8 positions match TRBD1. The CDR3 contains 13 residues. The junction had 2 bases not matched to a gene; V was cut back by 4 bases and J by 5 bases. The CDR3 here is CASSWTGKDTQYF. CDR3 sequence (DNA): TGTGCCAGCAGTTGGACAGGGAAAGATACGCAGTATTTT.

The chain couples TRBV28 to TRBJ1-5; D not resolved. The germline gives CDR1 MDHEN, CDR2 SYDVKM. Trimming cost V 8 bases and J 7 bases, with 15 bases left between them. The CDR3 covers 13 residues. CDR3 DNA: TGTGCCAGCCGGGAGGGTTTAGAACAGCCCCAGCATTTT. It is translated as CASREGLEQPQHF.

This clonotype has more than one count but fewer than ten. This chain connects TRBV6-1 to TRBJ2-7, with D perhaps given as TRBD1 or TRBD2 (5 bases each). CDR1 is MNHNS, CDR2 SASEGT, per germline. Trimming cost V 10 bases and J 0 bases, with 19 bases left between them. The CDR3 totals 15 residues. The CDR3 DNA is TGTGCCACCAAGGGCCGGGACGGAAGCTCCTACGAGCAGTACTTC. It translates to CATKGRDGSSYEQYF.

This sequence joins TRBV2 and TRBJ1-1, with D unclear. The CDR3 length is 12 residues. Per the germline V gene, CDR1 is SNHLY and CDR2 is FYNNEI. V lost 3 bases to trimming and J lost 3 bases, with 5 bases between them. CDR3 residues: CASSEGYTEAFF. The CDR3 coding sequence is TGTGCCAGCAGTGAGGGGTACACTGAAGCTTTCTTT.

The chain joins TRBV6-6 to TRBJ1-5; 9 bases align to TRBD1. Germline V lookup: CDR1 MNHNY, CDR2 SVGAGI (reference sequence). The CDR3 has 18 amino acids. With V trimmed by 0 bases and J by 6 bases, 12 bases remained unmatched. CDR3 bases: TGTGCCAGCAGTTACTCCCGGGACAGGGCCATTTACGGTCAGCCCCAGCATTTT. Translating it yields CASSYSRDRAIYGQPQHF.

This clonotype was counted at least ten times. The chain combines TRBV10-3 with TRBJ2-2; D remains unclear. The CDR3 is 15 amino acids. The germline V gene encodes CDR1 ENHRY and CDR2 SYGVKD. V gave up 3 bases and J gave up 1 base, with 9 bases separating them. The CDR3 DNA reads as TGTGCCATCAGTGACCGTGAGTGGAACACCGGGGAGCTGTTTTTT. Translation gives CAISDREWNTGELFF.